These 22 T cell receptor beta chains were all obtained from the same sample, sequenced in a study of blood T cell repertoires in COVID-19. Assay used: immunoSEQ multiplex PCR; TCRdb lists only in-frame clones, some missing. This table holds 350,000 to 450,000 clones, about 89% found once. Sequenced input: PBMCs or T cells enriched from blood (not recorded which). All receptors come from a man between 35 and 55 years old in a cohort exposed to, infected with or recovered from COVID-19 (not recorded which).

About this clone: The junction does not match germline at one end; this may be a read error. The CDR3 spells CASSLDPAGVNTGELFF. In DNA form, the CDR3 reads TGTGCCAGCAGCCTAGATCCGGCGGGGGTGAACACCGGGGAGCTGTTTTTT. The chain joins TRBV11-3 to TRBJ2-2; TRBD2 aligns across 7 bases. This CDR3 is built from 17 residues. From germline, CDR1 is SGHNT and CDR2 YENEEA.

The CDR3 region is CASSLEASGEHNEQFF. The CDR3 nucleotides are TGTGCCAGCAGCTTGGAGGCTAGCGGAGAACACAATGAGCAGTTCTTC. This rearrangement joins TRBV5-4 to TRBJ2-1, with TRBD2 matching over 7 bases. The CDR3 has 16 residues. V was clipped by 0 bases and J by 5 bases; unmatched bases: 8. Germline V gene lookup returns CDR1 SGHNT and CDR2 YYREEE (reference sequence).

V gene TRBV5-1 combines with J gene TRBJ2-7; a possible D gene is TRBD1 (6 bases). Germline CDR1 reads SGHRS; CDR2 reads YFSETQ. The CDR3 is 16 amino acids. The V end lost 3 bases, the J end lost 2 bases, and 18 bases lay between the germline ends. The CDR3 nucleotides read TGCGCCAGCAGCTCTCAACAGGGAAGCAACACCTACGAGCAGTACTTC. Protein product: CASSSQQGSNTYEQYF.

This chain uses TRBV28 with TRBJ1-2; 9 bases are a match to TRBD1. Germline-derived CDR1 and CDR2 are MDHEN and SYDVKM. The V and J ends lost 6 bases and 4 bases, in that order; junction bases with no gene match: 6. CDR3 length: 14 residues. The CDR3 loop reads CASRSTGGIYGYTF. CDR3 nucleotides: TGTGCCAGCAGATCGACAGGGGGAATCTATGGCTACACCTTC.

The rearrangement uses TRBV7-2 and TRBJ2-2; possibly TRBD2 for D (6 bases). V shed 1 base and J shed 5 bases, with 11 bases lying between them. Germline assignment: CDR1 SGHTA and CDR2 FQGNSA. This CDR3 is built from 15 residues. CDR3 region: CASSLVPGRTGELFF. CDR3 DNA sequence: TGTGCCAGCAGCTTAGTCCCAGGGAGGACCGGGGAGCTGTTTTTT.

The V and J genes are TRBV9 and TRBJ1-3; TRBD1 matches at 9 bases. The CDR3 covers 17 residues. Germline loops: CDR1 SGDLS, CDR2 YYNGEE. With 3 bases clipped from V and 0 bases from J, the junction kept 7 bases outside the gene matches. DNA of the CDR3: TGTGCCAGCAGCGAGCGGACAGGGGCCAGCTCTGGAAACACCATATATTTT. Protein product: CASSERTGASSGNTIYF.

This sequence joins TRBV7-7 and TRBJ2-2; 8 positions match TRBD2. Trimming at V came to 4 bases and at J to 0 bases, leaving 4 bases not matched to a gene. The CDR3 contains 16 residues. Germline V CDR1 and CDR2: SSHAT, FNYEAQ (reference sequence). CDR3 in amino acids: CASSSYSGANTGELFF. CDR3 nucleotide sequence: TGTGCCAGCAGCTCCTATAGCGGGGCGAACACCGGGGAGCTGTTTTTT.

The chain couples TRBV5-4 to TRBJ2-3, with 8 bases lining up with TRBD1. This CDR3 contains 15 residues. Germline loops: CDR1 SGHNT, CDR2 YYREEE (reference sequence). The ends lost 5 bases at V and 2 bases at J; junction bases unmatched: 7. CDR3 in amino acids: CASSRTGTHTDTQYF. The CDR3 DNA sequence: TGTGCCAGCAGTAGGACAGGGACCCACACAGATACGCAGTATTTT.

V gene TRBV7-3 combines with J gene TRBJ2-7; 9 positions agree with TRBD1. The CDR3 contains 13 residues. CDR1 SGHTA and CDR2 FQGTGA come from the germline V gene. V was clipped by 8 bases and J by 5 bases; unmatched bases: 7. CDR3: CASGKGQGNEQYF. CDR3 bases: TGTGCCAGCGGAAAGGGACAGGGCAACGAGCAGTACTTC.

The chain joins TRBV18 to TRBJ2-7, with D tentatively TRBD1 (6 bases). Germline V gene lookup returns CDR1 KGHSH and CDR2 LQKENI. V was cut by 3 bases and J by 3 bases, with 9 bases left in between. CDR3 length: 13 amino acids. The CDR3 reads CASSPRDNYEQYF. DNA of the CDR3: TGTGCCAGCTCACCTCGGGACAACTACGAGCAGTACTTC.

The V and J genes are TRBV7-6 and TRBJ2-2; TRBD1 is a possible D gene (6 bases). V lost 8 bases and J 4 bases, leaving 14 bases between the germline ends. The germline gives CDR1 SGHVS, CDR2 FNYEAQ. This CDR3 has 14 residues. This CDR3 is CASCRTAGTGELFF. For the CDR3, the DNA is TGTGCCAGCTGCCGGACAGCCGGCACCGGGGAGCTGTTTTTT.

The V call is TRBV24-1, the J call TRBJ2-5; maybe TRBD2 (6 bases). Germline CDR1 and CDR2: KGHDR and SFDVKD. The CDR3 runs 16 residues. Trimming took off 1 base at V and 5 bases at J, with 16 bases between the two ends. CDR3 nucleotide sequence: TGTGCCACCAGTGATTTCCCGGAGGGGTCCCAGGAGACCCAGTACTTC. Its protein is CATSDFPEGSQETQYF.

This sequence joins TRBV14 and TRBJ1-1; no clear D. V dropped 0 bases and J dropped 5 bases, with 7 bases sitting between them. CDR1 and CDR2 (germline): SGHDN, FVKESK. This CDR3 has 13 amino acids. The CDR3 nucleotides read TGTGCCAGCAGCCAAGAATTAGAGACTGAAGCTTTCTTT. Its translation: CASSQELETEAFF.

The genes are TRBV9 and TRBJ2-2, with D maybe TRBD2 (5 bases). Trimming removed 3 bases from V and 2 bases from J, with 23 bases in between. The CDR3 loop spans 19 amino acids. Germline V gene sequence: CDR1 SGDLS, CDR2 YYNGEE. The CDR3 here is CASSETRFVREKNTGELFF. The DNA of the CDR3 is TGTGCCAGCAGCGAGACCAGATTCGTGAGGGAGAAAAACACCGGGGAGCTGTTTTTT.

This sequence joins TRBV25-1 and TRBJ2-7, with 7 bases matching TRBD1. Germline V lookup: CDR1 MGHDK, CDR2 SYGVNS. V dropped 4 bases and J dropped 4; count of bases not matched to a gene: 10. CDR3 size: 15 residues. The CDR3: CASSALRQGRYEQYF. The CDR3 bases are TGTGCCAGCAGTGCCCTTCGACAGGGCAGGTACGAGCAGTACTTC.

This clone was seen more than once but under ten times. The V and J genes are TRBV18 and TRBJ1-5, with D uncertain. The CDR3 totals 14 residues. V was trimmed by 3 bases and J by 3 bases, leaving 9 bases between them. Germline assignment: CDR1 KGHSH and CDR2 LQKENI. The CDR3 nucleotides read TGTGCCAGCTCACCGCGGACTGACAATCAGCCCCAGCATTTT. Translation: CASSPRTDNQPQHF. Combining the CDR3 with reference TRBV18 and TRBJ1-5 gives the whole variable domain NAGVMQNPRHLVRRRGQEARLRCSPMKGHSHVYWYRQLPEEGLKFMVYLQKENIIDESGMPKERFSAEFPKEGPSILRIQQVVRGDSAAYFCASSPRTDNQPQHFGDGTRLSIL.

The chain carries TRBV6-1 and TRBJ1-5; 8 bases map to TRBD1. V was pared by 4 bases and J by 3 bases, with 11 bases of the junction left unmatched. The CDR3 contains 17 residues. Germline V lookup: CDR1 MNHNS, CDR2 SASEGT. The CDR3: CASSANSGQGNNQPQHF. For the CDR3, the DNA is TGTGCCAGCAGTGCAAACTCTGGACAGGGAAACAATCAGCCCCAGCATTTT.

The V and J genes are TRBV11-2 and TRBJ2-2, with TRBD1 matching 7 bases. The germline V gene encodes CDR1 SGHAT and CDR2 FQNNGV. V lost 5 bases and J lost 3; bases outside the gene matches: 6. This CDR3 has 15 residues. The CDR3, as DNA: TGTGCCAGCAGCCCGGGACAGATAGACACCGGGGAGCTGTTTTTT. Translation: CASSPGQIDTGELFF.

The table lists this clone with a count of one. The gene calls are TRBV9 and TRBJ2-4; 9 nucleotides agree with TRBD1. The CDR3 consists of 17 residues. J lost 1 base, V lost 0 bases, and 5 bases had no gene match. From germline, CDR1 is SGDLS and CDR2 YYNGEE. The CDR3 is CASSVEGTGWAKNIQYF. CDR3 sequence (DNA): TGTGCCAGCAGCGTAGAGGGGACAGGGTGGGCCAAAAACATTCAGTACTTC. Using reference TRBV9 and TRBJ2-4 for the parts outside the CDR3, the full variable domain is DSGVTQTPKHLITATGQRVTLRCSPRSGDLSVYWYQQSLDQGLQFLIQYYNGEERAKGNILERFSAQQFPDLHSELNLSSLELGDSALYFCASSVEGTGWAKNIQYFGAGTRLSVL.

The gene calls are TRBV7-6 and TRBJ2-7; D gene uncertain. The V end lost 0 bases, the J end lost 6 bases, and 9 bases lay between the germline ends. Germline V gives CDR1 SGHVS, CDR2 FNYEAQ. CDR3 length: 13 residues. For the CDR3, the DNA is TGTGCCAGCAGCTTAGCGGCCGGCGGCGAGCAGTACTTC. As protein: CASSLAAGGEQYF.

The rearrangement uses TRBV9 and TRBJ2-1; TRBD2 aligns across 9 bases. J was trimmed by 5 bases and V by 3 bases; bases with no gene match: 18. This CDR3 has 19 residues. CDR1 and CDR2 from the germline V gene are SGDLS and YYNGEE. CDR3 protein: CASSGITRLAGGPDNEQFF. As DNA, the CDR3 is TGTGCCAGCAGCGGGATCACTAGGCTCGCGGGAGGGCCTGACAATGAGCAGTTCTTC.

The chain employs TRBV12-1 and TRBJ2-1; TRBD2 is taken as the D call from the table, unchecked against the DNA. TRBV12-1 is classified as a pseudogene. The CDR3 is made up of 18 amino acids. CDR3 DNA sequence: TGTGCCAGCAGCTTTAGTAGCGGGAGGCCCCGCTCCTACAATGAGCAGTTCTTC. Translation: CASSFSSGRPRSYNEQFF.